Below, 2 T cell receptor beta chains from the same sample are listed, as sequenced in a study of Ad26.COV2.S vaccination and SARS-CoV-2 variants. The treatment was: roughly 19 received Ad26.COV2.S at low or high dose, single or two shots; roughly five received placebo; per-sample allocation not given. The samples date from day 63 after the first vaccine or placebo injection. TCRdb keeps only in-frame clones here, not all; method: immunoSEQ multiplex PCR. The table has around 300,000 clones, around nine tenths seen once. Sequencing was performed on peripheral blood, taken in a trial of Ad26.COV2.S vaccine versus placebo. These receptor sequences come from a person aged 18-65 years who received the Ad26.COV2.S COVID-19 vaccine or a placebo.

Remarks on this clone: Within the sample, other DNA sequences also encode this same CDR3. The CDR3 sequence is CASSYLGGETQYF. CDR3 bases: TGTGCCAGCAGTTACTTAGGGGGAGAGACCCAGTACTTC. This chain uses TRBV6-5 with TRBJ2-5, with a possible D match to TRBD1 (6 bases). This CDR3 has 13 amino acids. Per the germline V gene, CDR1 is MNHEY and CDR2 is SVGAGI. V lost 1 base to trimming and J lost 4 bases, with 7 bases between them.

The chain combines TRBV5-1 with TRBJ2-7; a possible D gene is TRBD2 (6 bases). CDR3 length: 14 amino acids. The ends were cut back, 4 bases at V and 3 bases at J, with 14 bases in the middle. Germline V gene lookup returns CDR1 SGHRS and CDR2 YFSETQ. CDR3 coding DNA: TGCGCCAGCAGCGGGACTGGGAATGACTACGAGCAGTACTTC. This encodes CASSGTGNDYEQYF.